These 22 T cell receptor beta chains were all obtained from the same sample, sequenced in a study of blood T cell repertoires in COVID-19. Only in-frame clones appear in the TCRdb table, and some are missing; sequencing was by immunoSEQ multiplex PCR. This sample has roughly 150,000 clones, with around 80% found just once. The specimen was peripheral blood. These TCRs come from a man in his fifties or sixties with acute or convalescent COVID-19.

The J gene is TRBJ2-1, the V gene TRBV4-2; maybe TRBD1 (5 bases). Trimming left V 4 bases short and J 5 bases short, with 21 bases between. The CDR3 spans 17 residues. The V gene's germline CDR1 is LGHNA and CDR2 YNFKEQ. The CDR3 DNA reads as TGTGCCAGCAGCCCATCGGTGGCTCCTCAAGGGGACAATGAGCAGTTCTTC. It yields the protein CASSPSVAPQGDNEQFF.

This clone was seen only a few times. This sequence joins TRBV5-1 and TRBJ2-7; D is unclear. CDR1 SGHRS and CDR2 YFSETQ come from the germline V gene. The CDR3 sequence is 13 residues long. V was shortened by 7 bases and J by 2 bases, with 13 bases between the two germline ends. The DNA for the CDR3 is TGCGCCAGCGCCCCTGGCACCCCCTACGAGCAGTACTTC. Its translation: CASAPGTPYEQYF. The full variable domain, completed using reference TRBV5-1 and TRBJ2-7, is KAGVTQTPRYLIKTRGQQVTLSCSPISGHRSVSWYQQTPGQGLQFLFEYFSETQRNKGNFPGRFSGRQFSNSRSEMNVSTLELGDSALYLCASAPGTPYEQYFGPGTRLTVT.

Concerning this clone: Germline is not matched at one junction end, which may reflect a read error. The chain is built from TRBV7-7 and TRBJ2-1; D gene uncertain. The germline V gene has CDR1 SSHAT and CDR2 FNYEAQ (reference sequence). CDR3 length: 13 amino acids. This CDR3 reads CASSLAPGNEQFF. CDR3 nucleotides: TGTGCTAGCAGCTTAGCACCCGGGAATGAGCAGTTCTTC.

The chain links TRBV7-2 to TRBJ2-7, with D perhaps TRBD2 (5 bases). Trimming shortened V by 5 bases and J by 2 bases, and 16 bases separated the two germline ends. In germline, CDR1 is SGHTA, CDR2 FQGNSA. The CDR3 loop spans 15 amino acids. The CDR3 loop reads CASSLTRGGPYEQYF. CDR3 in DNA: TGTGCCAGCAGCCTCACCCGCGGAGGCCCCTACGAGCAGTACTTC.

V is TRBV11-1 and J is TRBJ2-5; TRBD2 is a possible D gene (6 bases). Trimming stripped 1 base from V and 5 bases from J, with 11 bases between. Germline V gene data show CDR1 as SGHAT and CDR2 as FQDESV (reference sequence). This CDR3 has 14 amino acids. In DNA form, the CDR3 reads TGTGCCAGCAGCTTAGATGTGGGGGGTGAGACCCAGTACTTC. Translating gives CASSLDVGGETQYF.

The rearrangement uses TRBV5-4 and TRBJ1-2, with no clear D. Deletions cut 0 bases from V and 0 bases from J, with 6 bases between. Germline CDR1 is SGHNT and CDR2 is YYREEE (reference sequence). CDR3 length equals 14 residues. CDR3 DNA sequence: TGTGCCAGCAGCTTGGAACAGACTAACTATGGCTACACCTTC. Residues: CASSLEQTNYGYTF.

In this sample, this clone turned up a few times. This chain uses TRBV3-1 (or the pseudogene TRBV3-2) with TRBJ2-2; no clear D gene. The CDR3 is 14 amino acids. The V gene's germline CDR1 is LGHDT and CDR2 YNNKEL (reference sequence). Trimming took 2 bases from V and 4 from J, leaving 8 bases between them. CDR3 nucleotides: TGTGCCAGCAGCCAACTCAGAACCACCGGGGAGCTGTTTTTT. This gives the protein CASSQLRTTGELFF.

The V gene is TRBV2, the J gene TRBJ2-4; TRBD2 aligns across 7 bases. The germline gives CDR1 SNHLY, CDR2 FYNNEI. The CDR3 spans 16 residues. V shed 7 bases and J 0 bases; nucleotides not matched to a gene: 9. The CDR3 DNA reads TGTGCCAGCATAGCTAGCGGAGGGGTAGCCAAAAACATTCAGTACTTC. It is translated as CASIASGGVAKNIQYF.

This clone was observed once. The rearrangement links TRBV10-3 to TRBJ2-6; 7 bases map to TRBD2. Germline V gives CDR1 ENHRY, CDR2 SYGVKD. The CDR3 covers 14 residues. With 10 bases clipped from V and 1 base from J, the junction kept 4 bases outside the gene matches. CDR3 region: CASGGGSGANVLTF. The CDR3 DNA reads TGTGCCAGCGGGGGAGGTTCTGGGGCCAACGTCCTGACTTTC.

The chain uses TRBV3-1 (or the pseudogene TRBV3-2) and TRBJ2-2, with D possibly being TRBD2 (5 bases). V was shortened by 3 bases and J by 6 bases, with 5 bases between the two germline ends. Germline values: CDR1 LGHDT, CDR2 YNNKEL (reference sequence). The CDR3 spans 12 residues. The CDR3 bases are TGTGCCAGCAGCCAGAGGGCCGGGGAGCTGTTTTTT. As protein: CASSQRAGELFF.

V gene TRBV11-1 combines with J gene TRBJ2-5; 11 bases are shared with TRBD2. CDR1 and CDR2 from the germline V gene are SGHAT and FQDESV (reference sequence). The CDR3 spans 15 residues. J lost 5 bases, V lost 3 bases, and 5 bases had no gene match. The DNA of the CDR3 is TGTGCCAGCAGCTTCGTAGCGGGGGGGCCGGAGACCCAGTACTTC. It translates to CASSFVAGGPETQYF.

V usage is TRBV3-1 (or the pseudogene TRBV3-2) and J usage is TRBJ1-1; possible D gene TRBD1, 5 bases. The ends were cut back, 4 bases at V and 0 bases at J, with 9 bases in the middle. The CDR3 has 14 residues. Germline CDR1 reads LGHDT; CDR2 reads YNNKEL (reference sequence). CDR3 residues: CASSRGHLNTEAFF. The CDR3 region has the DNA TGTGCCAGCAGCCGCGGACACCTGAACACTGAAGCTTTCTTT.

The gene calls are TRBV9 and TRBJ2-4; 13 positions agree with TRBD2. Trimming cost V 0 bases and J 4 bases; bases outside gene matches: 10. The V gene's germline CDR1 is SGDLS and CDR2 YYNGEE. This CDR3 comprises 19 residues. The CDR3 loop is CASSVEGLAGEPTKNIQYF. CDR3 coding DNA: TGTGCCAGCAGCGTAGAAGGACTAGCGGGAGAACCTACGAAAAACATTCAGTACTTC.

For the CDR3, the DNA is TGTGCCAGCAGCAGACAGGTATTCTCTGGAAACACCATATATTTT. Translating it yields CASSRQVFSGNTIYF. This rearrangement joins TRBV21-1 to TRBJ1-3; TRBD1 is taken as the D call from the table, unchecked against the DNA. TRBV21-1 is termed a pseudogene. The CDR3 sequence is 15 residues long.

V and J are TRBV7-2 and TRBJ1-5, with 7 nucleotides matching TRBD1. The CDR3 consists of 16 residues. Trimming at V came to 3 bases and at J to 3 bases, leaving 8 bases not matched to a gene. Germline V lookup: CDR1 SGHTA, CDR2 FQGNSA. CDR3 in amino acids: CASSLAGTVNNQPQHF. The CDR3, as DNA: TGTGCCAGCAGCTTGGCCGGGACAGTAAACAATCAGCCCCAGCATTTT.

As to this clone: One end of the junction is discordant with germline, which a read error may explain. The V call is TRBV6-5, the J call TRBJ2-4; tentative D call: TRBD2 (7 bases). The CDR3 loop spans 15 amino acids. Germline lookup yields CDR1 MNHEY and CDR2 SVGAGI. The CDR3 bases are TGTGTCAGCAGTCTAAGGGGGGGAGCCAAAAACATTCAGTACTTC. Amino acids: CVSSLRGGAKNIQYF.

The rearrangement links TRBV5-8 to TRBJ2-5; 8 positions match TRBD1. Trimming at V came to 3 bases and at J to 4 bases, leaving 8 bases not matched to a gene. Germline lookup yields CDR1 SGHTS and CDR2 YDEGEE. There are 15 residues in the CDR3. CDR3 sequence (DNA): TGTGCCAGCAGCTCCGGACAGGGTAGGGGAGAGACCCAGTACTTC. Its translation: CASSSGQGRGETQYF.

The rearrangement joins TRBV5-1 to TRBJ2-5; 8 positions match TRBD2. After removal of 6 bases from V and 5 bases from J, the junction contained 6 bases not matched to a gene. The germline V gene has CDR1 SGHRS and CDR2 YFSETQ. This CDR3 comprises 13 residues. This CDR3 is CASKVPGGETQYF. DNA of the CDR3: TGCGCCAGCAAGGTTCCGGGAGGGGAGACCCAGTACTTC.

This clone was counted a single time. The V and J genes are TRBV29-1 and TRBJ2-7; TRBD1 agrees at 9 bases. Trimming cost V 3 bases and J 4 bases; bases outside gene matches: 13. Germline V lookup: CDR1 SQVTM, CDR2 ANQGSEA. CDR3 size: 16 residues. The CDR3 sequence: CSVDSPGQGFGYEQYF. CDR3 DNA sequence: TGCAGCGTTGACTCCCCGGGACAGGGCTTCGGTTACGAGCAGTACTTC.

This chain connects TRBV7-9 to TRBJ2-2; the match to TRBD2 covers 9 bases. J lost 4 bases, V lost 5 bases, and 8 bases had no gene match. The CDR3 totals 16 residues. Germline CDR1 SEHNR, CDR2 FQNEAQ (reference sequence). The CDR3 reads CASSPRGGLGTGELFF. The CDR3 DNA follows: TGTGCCAGCAGCCCGCGGGGGGGGCTGGGCACCGGGGAGCTGTTTTTT.

The chain links TRBV4-1 to TRBJ2-7; D gene uncertain. Trimming cost V 3 bases and J 4 bases, with 16 bases left between them. The germline gives CDR1 MGHRA, CDR2 YSYEKL. This CDR3 is built from 15 residues. This chain's CDR3 is CASSHVANGVYEQYF. CDR3 nucleotides: TGCGCCAGCAGCCATGTCGCCAACGGAGTTTACGAGCAGTACTTC.

V is TRBV9 and J is TRBJ1-3; D is uncertain. This CDR3 comprises 12 residues. V shed 7 bases and J shed 3 bases, with 8 bases lying between them. Germline V gives CDR1 SGDLS, CDR2 YYNGEE. The CDR3 sequence is CASSGIGNTIYF. As DNA, the CDR3 is TGTGCCAGCTCTGGCATTGGAAACACCATATATTTT.